One and the same sample provided the 24 T cell receptor beta chains below, sequenced in a study of T cells in localized non-small cell lung cancer. Here immunoSEQ multiplex PCR was the method, and the copy in TCRdb shows in-frame clones only, minus some. In the table there are about 5,200 clones, less than 40% of which are singletons. The sample in question was lung tumor tissue, obtained before any cancer treatment. The receptors come from a female donor older than 55 with stage I lung adenocarcinoma.

This clone was seen once. The gene calls are TRBV19 and TRBJ1-2, with D perhaps TRBD1 (5 bases). CDR3 length: 14 residues. CDR1 is LNHDA, CDR2 SQIVND, per germline (reference sequence). V gave up 1 base and J gave up 2 bases, with 8 bases separating them. In nucleotides, the CDR3 is TGTGCCAGTAGTATAGGGGGCGCGAACTATGGCTACACCTTC. Encoded protein: CASSIGGANYGYTF.

This sequence joins TRBV19 and TRBJ1-3; D unclear. The germline V and J ends were trimmed by 1 base and 0 bases, with 7 bases remaining between them. CDR3 length: 15 residues. The germline V gene has CDR1 LNHDA and CDR2 SQIVND (reference sequence). The CDR3 loop is CASSIGGFSGNTIYF. For the CDR3, the DNA is TGTGCCAGTAGTATAGGAGGATTCTCTGGAAACACCATATATTTT.

The rearrangement joins TRBV29-1 to TRBJ2-1; 13 bases agree with TRBD2. V shed 5 bases, J shed 9 bases, and the junction held 7 bases outside the gene matches. Germline V gene sequence: CDR1 SQVTM, CDR2 ANQGSEA. This CDR3 is built from 14 residues. CDR3 residues: CSVSTSGGPSEQFF. The CDR3 coding sequence is TGCAGCGTTTCGACTAGCGGGGGGCCTAGTGAGCAGTTCTTC.

This clone was detected a few times. The chain links TRBV6-8 to TRBJ1-5; D is unresolved. V gave up 2 bases and J gave up 0 bases, with 11 bases separating them. The germline V gene has CDR1 MNHGY and CDR2 SAAAGT. This CDR3 is built from 16 residues. CDR3 loop: CASSYSTPDSNQPQHF. CDR3 sequence (DNA): TGTGCCAGCAGTTACAGCACACCCGATAGCAATCAGCCCCAGCATTTT.

The rearrangement uses TRBV28 and TRBJ1-2; 7 positions match TRBD1. The germline V gene encodes CDR1 MDHEN and CDR2 SYDVKM. This CDR3 comprises 13 residues. V lost 7 bases and J lost 6; bases outside the gene matches: 8. The CDR3 DNA sequence: TGTGCCAGCACCGTAGACAGGGTAAATGGCTACACCTTC. Translation gives CASTVDRVNGYTF.

The V call is TRBV18, the J call TRBJ1-2; D is uncertain. Germline-derived CDR1 and CDR2 are KGHSH and LQKENI. There are 12 residues in the CDR3. V lost 6 bases and J lost 4, with 9 bases in between. The CDR3 region has the DNA TGTGCCAGCTCTCATGACACCTATGGCTACACCTTC. This encodes CASSHDTYGYTF.

This clone appeared a few times. The chain recombines TRBV5-1 with TRBJ1-6; D remains unclear. V was cut by 4 bases and J by 3 bases, with 17 bases left in between. The V gene's germline CDR1 is SGHRS and CDR2 YFSETQ. The CDR3 contains 17 residues. The CDR3: CASSQDVGSYYNSPLHF. DNA of the CDR3: TGCGCCAGCAGCCAAGATGTGGGATCTTACTATAATTCACCCCTCCACTTT. Filled out from reference TRBV5-1 and TRBJ1-6, the complete variable domain reads KAGVTQTPRYLIKTRGQQVTLSCSPISGHRSVSWYQQTPGQGLQFLFEYFSETQRNKGNFPGRFSGRQFSNSRSEMNVSTLELGDSALYLCASSQDVGSYYNSPLHFGNGTRLTVT.

This clone has more than one count but fewer than ten. This rearrangement joins TRBV1 to TRBJ2-5; the table's TRBD2 call for D was not verified on the DNA. TRBV1 is shown as a pseudogene. The CDR3 has 17 amino acids. CDR3: CASSPGGGGGLKETQYF. The DNA of the CDR3 is TGCGCCAGCAGCCCTGGGGGCGGCGGGGGGCTAAAGGAGACCCAGTACTTC.

The chain recombines TRBV30 with TRBJ1-1; D may be TRBD1 (6 bases). CDR1 GTSNPN and CDR2 SVGIG come from the germline V gene (reference sequence). The length of the CDR3 is 13 residues. Trimming pared 3 bases from V and 7 bases from J, leaving 15 bases between. This CDR3 reads CAWSLGTPIEAFF. For the CDR3, the DNA is TGTGCCTGGAGCCTCGGGACACCCATTGAAGCTTTCTTT.

CDR3 sequence: CASSETGNTEAFF. CDR3 bases: TGCGCCAGCAGTGAGACAGGGAACACTGAAGCTTTCTTT. The chain has TRBV10-2 and TRBJ1-1; D is possibly TRBD1 (5 bases). Deletions cut 2 bases from V and 1 base from J, with 5 bases between. CDR1 and CDR2 (germline): WSHSY, SAAADI. This CDR3 region has 13 residues.

The rearrangement joins TRBV7-6 to TRBJ2-2; TRBD1 aligns across 9 bases. The J segment lost 7 bases and the V segment lost 3 bases, leaving 9 bases of the junction unmatched. Looked up from germline, CDR1 is SGHVS and CDR2 is FNYEAQ. This CDR3 is built from 16 residues. The CDR3 DNA reads TGTGCCAGCAGCTTCCCAACAGGGGGCGCCGACGGGGAGCTGTTTTTT. Translated, it gives CASSFPTGGADGELFF.

This clone was counted only a few times. CDR3 in amino acids: CASSFRDRSTDTQYF. The CDR3 DNA is TGTGCCAGCAGCTTCCGGGACAGGAGCACAGATACGCAGTATTTT. V and J are TRBV12-1 and TRBJ2-3; whether TRBD1, the table's D call, matches the DNA was not checked. TRBV12-1 represents a pseudogene. The CDR3 consists of 15 residues.

The table lists this clone with a few counts. The J gene is TRBJ1-1, the V gene TRBV11-3, with D uncertain. Per germline, CDR1 SGHNT and CDR2 YENEEA. This CDR3 contains 14 residues. Between the trimmed V and J ends, which lost 2 bases and 9 bases, there was a span of 16 bases. The DNA of the CDR3 is TGTGCCAGCAGCTTATCCTTTCCCAGGTCGAAAGCTTTCTTT. It specifies CASSLSFPRSKAFF.

This chain links TRBV19 with TRBJ2-3; D gene ambiguous. The CDR3 totals 12 residues. Germline values: CDR1 LNHDA, CDR2 SQIVND (reference sequence). Trimming left V 5 bases short and J 2 bases short, with 5 bases between. In DNA, the CDR3 is TGTGCCAGTAGTCCTTCCACAGATACGCAGTATTTT. It is translated as CASSPSTDTQYF.

This clone came up a few times. This chain joins TRBV11-3 and TRBJ1-5, with D tentatively TRBD1 (6 bases). V was pared by 5 bases and J by 5 bases, with 16 bases between. CDR1 and CDR2 from the germline V gene are SGHNT and YENEEA. The CDR3 spans 15 residues. DNA for the CDR3: TGTGCCAGCAGCCCCGGGATGGGGGCAGATCAGCCCCAGCATTTT. This encodes CASSPGMGADQPQHF.

V usage is TRBV30 and J usage is TRBJ1-3, with D unclear. This CDR3 region has 14 residues. Germline CDR1 is GTSNPN and CDR2 is SVGIG (reference sequence). The V gene lost 2 bases and the J gene lost 2 bases, with 10 bases spanning the gap. CDR3 sequence reads: CAWSKPTPGNTIYF. In DNA form, the CDR3 reads TGTGCCTGGAGTAAACCGACGCCTGGAAACACCATATATTTT.

This clone came up a few times. The chain links TRBV30 to TRBJ1-1; 8 bases fit TRBD1. CDR1 and CDR2 from the germline V gene are GTSNPN and SVGIG (reference sequence). The CDR3 has 14 amino acids. J lost 1 base, V lost 4 bases, and 5 bases had no gene match. CDR3 nucleotides: TGTGCCTGGACTAGGGACAGGACGAACACTGAAGCTTTCTTT. Translating gives CAWTRDRTNTEAFF.

This clone was seen a few times. The J gene is TRBJ1-1, the V gene TRBV12-5; D not resolved. V lost 9 bases and J lost 2, with 10 bases in between. CDR3 length: 12 residues. Germline V lookup: CDR1 LGHNT, CDR2 FRNRAP. CDR3 loop: CASAFSNTEAFF. Written as DNA, the CDR3 is TGTGCTAGCGCATTTTCCAACACTGAAGCTTTCTTT.

This chain uses TRBV15 with TRBJ2-3, with 9 bases matching TRBD2. Germline trimming cut 1 base from V and 0 bases from J; bases unmatched to any gene: 11. CDR1 is LNHNV, CDR2 YYDKDF, per germline (reference sequence). This CDR3 region has 19 residues. The CDR3 DNA reads as TGTGCCACCAGCAGAGTTTTGCTAGCGGGGTTAACTAGCACAGATACGCAGTATTTT. Protein product: CATSRVLLAGLTSTDTQYF.

The chain uses TRBV14 and TRBJ2-1; D gene ambiguous. The V and J ends lost 2 bases and 4 bases respectively, with 6 bases between them. CDR3 size: 13 residues. Per germline, CDR1 SGHDN and CDR2 FVKESK. This CDR3 reads CASSQSKYNEQFF. CDR3 bases: TGTGCCAGCAGCCAATCCAAGTACAATGAGCAGTTCTTC.

This rearrangement joins TRBV9 to TRBJ1-5, with D perhaps TRBD1 (5 bases). Germline V gene sequence: CDR1 SGDLS, CDR2 YYNGEE. The CDR3 totals 12 residues. V lost 5 bases, J lost 9 bases, and 12 bases lay in between. For the CDR3, the DNA is TGTGCCAGCAGTTCGGGGGGTCGGCCCCAGCATTTT. It yields the protein CASSSGGRPQHF.

The CDR3: CASSQGQGAGANVLTF. The CDR3, as DNA: TGTGCCAGTAGTCAGGGACAGGGTGCCGGGGCCAACGTCCTGACTTTC. The chain uses TRBV19 and TRBJ2-6, with 9 nucleotides matching TRBD1. This CDR3 is 16 amino acids long. V trimming: 5 bases; J trimming: 4 bases; junction bases outside the gene matches: 6. Germline CDR1 reads LNHDA; CDR2 reads SQIVND (reference sequence). The whole variable domain, filled in from reference TRBV19 and TRBJ2-6, reads DGGITQSPKYLFRKEGQNVTLSCEQNLNHDAMYWYRQDPGQGLRLIYYSQIVNDFQKGDIAEGYSVSREKKESFPLTVTSAQKNPTAFYLCASSQGQGAGANVLTFGAGSRLTVL.

The table lists this clone with a few counts. The chain employs TRBV11-3 and TRBJ1-1, with 9 bases identical to TRBD1. Trimming took 5 bases from V and 4 from J; bases not matched to a gene: 8. Germline CDR1 SGHNT, CDR2 YENEEA. There are 15 residues in the CDR3. For the CDR3, the DNA is TGTGCCAGCAGCAGGGGGGGACAGGGCAGCACTGAAGCTTTCTTT. It specifies CASSRGGQGSTEAFF. The full variable domain, completed using reference TRBV11-3 and TRBJ1-1, is EAGVVQSPRYKIIEKKQPVAFWCNPISGHNTLYWYLQNLGQGPELLIRYENEEAVDDSQLPKDRFSAERLKGVDSTLKIQPAELGDSAVYLCASSRGGQGSTEAFFGQGTRLTVV.

The gene calls are TRBV9 and TRBJ2-7; 7 nucleotides line up with TRBD1. Germline CDR1 reads SGDLS; CDR2 reads YYNGEE. The CDR3 is made up of 14 amino acids. V lost 9 bases to trimming and J lost 0 bases; unmatched junction nucleotides: 9. The CDR3 region is CATLSGTDSYEQYF. CDR3 coding DNA: TGTGCCACCCTCTCGGGGACAGACTCCTACGAGCAGTACTTC.